The rows below give T cell receptor beta chains drawn from one sample of a study of blood T cell repertoires in COVID-19. The protocol was immunoSEQ multiplex PCR, while the TCRdb copy is restricted to in-frame clones and leaves out a portion. The table has about 160,000 clones, about 84% seen once. Sequences were obtained from PBMCs or T cells enriched from blood (not recorded which). The receptors originated from a woman between 40 and 55 years old with acute COVID-19. Each CDR3 is given with its conserved first and last residue. The D gene is left open where the match is weak. Clone size is not always given. Where it is, it says once, few, many or a class for expanded clones.

d_gene	abundance	v_gene	j_gene	CDR3nt	CDR3aa
TRBD1	-	TRBV27	TRBJ1-2	TGTGCCAGCAGCTACAGGACAGGGGTAGTTGCGGGAGCCTATGGCTACACCTTC	CASSYRTGVVAGAYGYTF
TRBD2	once	TRBV18	TRBJ2-7	TGTGCCAGCTCACCCGCCCGGGGCGGGGAGGGCCCTTACGAGCAGTACTTC	CASSPARGGEGPYEQYF
-	few	TRBV5-8	TRBJ1-5	TGTGCCAGCAGCTTCGTCCAGCCCCAGCATTTT	CASSFVQPQHF
-	-	TRBV5-6	TRBJ2-7	TGTGCCAGCAGCTTTATAGCTCGGGATCTCTGGGCCTACGAGCAGTACTTC	CASSFIARDLWAYEQYF
TRBD2	-	TRBV5-5	TRBJ2-7	TGTGCCAGCAGCTCGGGGGAGGGTTTCACGGGCTACGAGCAGTACTTC	CASSSGEGFTGYEQYF
TRBD1	-	TRBV23-1	TRBJ2-2	TGCGCCAGCAGTCCCATCCGGGACAGGGTTTTTTCGGGCGGGGAGCTGTTTTTT	CASSPIRDRVFSGGELFF
-	-	TRBV9	TRBJ2-2	TGTGCCAGCAGCGTAGACGGTCTGCCTAACGGGGAGCTGTTTTTT	CASSVDGLPNGELFF
-	-	TRBV7-2	TRBJ2-2	TGTGCCAGCAGCAAGACACGGAACACCGGGGAGCTGTTTTTT	CASSKTRNTGELFF
TRBD1	-	TRBV27	TRBJ1-1	TGTGCCAGCTGTAAAGCTACAGGGGGCCAAGCTTTCTTT	CASCKATGGQAFF
TRBD2	-	TRBV7-7	TRBJ2-1	TGTGCTAGCAGCCCTAGCGGGCGGTGGGATGAGCAGTTCTTC	CASSPSGRWDEQFF
TRBD1	few	TRBV19	TRBJ1-6	TGTGCCAGTAGTCCAAGGACAGGGGAGAGCGCACCCCTCCACTTT	CASSPRTGESAPLHF
TRBD1	-	TRBV19	TRBJ2-3	TGTGCCAGTAGTACCATGACAGGGAGAGATACGCAGTATTTT	CASSTMTGRDTQYF
-	-	TRBV30	TRBJ1-2	TGTGCCTGGACCAATTCTCGGGGGGACTATGGCTACACCTTC	CAWTNSRGDYGYTF
-	once	TRBV6-1	TRBJ1-1	TGTGCCAGCAGTGAAAAGCCCGATCTGGTCACTGAAGCTTTCTTT	CASSEKPDLVTEAFF